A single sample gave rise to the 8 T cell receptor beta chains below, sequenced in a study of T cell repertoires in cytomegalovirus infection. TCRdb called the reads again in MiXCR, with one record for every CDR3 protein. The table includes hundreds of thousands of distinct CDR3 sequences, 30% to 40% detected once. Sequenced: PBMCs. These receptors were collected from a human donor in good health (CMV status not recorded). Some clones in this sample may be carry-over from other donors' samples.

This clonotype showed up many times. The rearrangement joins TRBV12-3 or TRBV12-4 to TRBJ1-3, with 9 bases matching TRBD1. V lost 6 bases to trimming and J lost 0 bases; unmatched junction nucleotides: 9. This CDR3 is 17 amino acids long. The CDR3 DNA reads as TGTGCCAGCAGGGACAGGGGTCCTTCCAACTCTGGAAACACCATATATTTT. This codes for CASRDRGPSNSGNTIYF.

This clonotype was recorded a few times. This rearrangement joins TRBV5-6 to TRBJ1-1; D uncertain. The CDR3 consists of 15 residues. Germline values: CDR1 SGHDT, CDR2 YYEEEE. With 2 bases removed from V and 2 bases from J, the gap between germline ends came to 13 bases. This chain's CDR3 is CASSFGFKENTEAFF. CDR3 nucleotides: TGTGCCAGCAGCTTCGGTTTTAAGGAAAACACTGAAGCTTTCTTT.

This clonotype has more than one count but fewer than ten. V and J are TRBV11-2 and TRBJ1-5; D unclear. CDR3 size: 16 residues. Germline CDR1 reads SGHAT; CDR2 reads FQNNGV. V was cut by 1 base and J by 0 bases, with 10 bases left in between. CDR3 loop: CASSLVRYHSNQPQHF. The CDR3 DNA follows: TGTGCCAGCAGCTTAGTTCGATACCATAGCAATCAGCCCCAGCATTTT.

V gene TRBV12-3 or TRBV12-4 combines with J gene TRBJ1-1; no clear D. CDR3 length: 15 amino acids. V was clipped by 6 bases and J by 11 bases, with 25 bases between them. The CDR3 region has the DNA TGTGCCAGCAGCCAAGGCCGCAACCTTTCTTTAGGGGCTTTCTTT. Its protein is CASSQGRNLSLGAFF.

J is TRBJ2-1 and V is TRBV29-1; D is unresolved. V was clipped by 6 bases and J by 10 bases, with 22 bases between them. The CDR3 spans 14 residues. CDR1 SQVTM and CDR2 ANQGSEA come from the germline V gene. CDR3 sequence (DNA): TGCAGCGTGTGGTTCGGTGGGCTCTTGAAGGAGCAGTTCTTC. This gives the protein CSVWFGGLLKEQFF.

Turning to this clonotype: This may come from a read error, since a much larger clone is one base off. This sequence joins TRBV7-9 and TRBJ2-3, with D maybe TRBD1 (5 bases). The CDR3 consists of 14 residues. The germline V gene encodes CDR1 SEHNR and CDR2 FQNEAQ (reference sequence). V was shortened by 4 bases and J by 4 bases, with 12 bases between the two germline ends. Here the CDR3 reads CASSSGRGADTQYF. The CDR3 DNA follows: TGTGCCAGCAGCTCAGGGCGTGGGGCAGATACGCAGTATTTT.

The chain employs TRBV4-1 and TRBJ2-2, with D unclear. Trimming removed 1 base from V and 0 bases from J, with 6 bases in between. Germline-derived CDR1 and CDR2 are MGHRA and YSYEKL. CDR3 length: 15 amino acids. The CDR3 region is CASSQVGSNTGELFF. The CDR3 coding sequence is TGCGCCAGCAGCCAAGTTGGCTCGAACACCGGGGAGCTGTTTTTT.

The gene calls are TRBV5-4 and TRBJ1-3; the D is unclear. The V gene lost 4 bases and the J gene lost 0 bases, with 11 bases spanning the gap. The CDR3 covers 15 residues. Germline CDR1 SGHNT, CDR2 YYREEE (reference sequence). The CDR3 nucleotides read TGTGCCAGCAGCCCTGACAACCTCTCTGGAAACACCATATATTTT. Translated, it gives CASSPDNLSGNTIYF.